This T cell receptor beta chain was captured by sequencing in a study of blood T cells in healthy people across ages. The study, taken as a whole, reports: The recorded TCR beta diversity per million T cells decreased in a roughly linear manner with age. Naive CD4+ cells and diversity were both higher in long-lived donors than in aged donors.

V was cut by 8 bases and J by 2 bases, with 11 bases left in between. The CDR3 spans 12 residues. Germline V CDR1 and CDR2: DFQATT, SNEGSKA (reference sequence). In the case of this clonotype: The target antigen is unknown.

A J-beta primer mix and a sample-barcoded 5' primer were used in a second PCR of about 7 to 12 cycles. Researchers report that each sample yielded at least 2.5 million CDR3-containing paired-end reads. TCRdb redid the calling of the 5' RACE reads with MiXCR, one entry per CDR3 protein. This sample yields hundreds of thousands of distinct CDR3 sequences, of which 45% to 65% are seen a single time; about two fifths belongs to the top ten. They isolated at least 6 million PBMCs from each sample. This TCR came from a man aged 55 to 70 in good health. The chain uses TRBV20-1 and TRBJ2-3, with TRBD1 as a possible D gene (5 bases). The sample consisted of blood. The CDR3 region is CSPRTHTDTQYF. The CDR3 DNA sequence: TGCAGTCCCCGGACACACACAGATACGCAGTATTTT.